This entry concerns a single T cell receptor (beta chain). Its antigen is not known. This sample stems from a study of OX40 agonist ivuxolimab in advanced cancers. Study-level background: Cancers in dose escalation were hepatocellular, melanoma, renal cell and head and neck. Partial responses were seen in three patients, one with hepatocellular carcinoma and two with cutaneous melanoma. The study, taken as a whole, reports: Blood T cells, both CD4+ and CD8+, expanded clonally by week 6 at 0.1 to 3.0 mg/kg.

Measured with immunoSEQ multiplex PCR; TCRdb has only the in-frame clones, and not every one. The sample lists tens of thousands of clones; about 90% were seen once. Autoimmune disease history or systemic immunosuppression led to patients being barred. V shed 2 bases and J 4 bases; nucleotides not matched to a gene: 3. The CDR3 has 15 residues. CDR1 and CDR2 (germline): SGHTA, FQGTGA. The receptor was derived from an adult with an advanced solid tumor such as melanoma, head and neck, liver or kidney cancer. The sample in question was CD4+ or CD8+ T cells sorted from blood, obtained in a trial of the OX40 agonist ivuxolimab. This sequence joins TRBV7-3 and TRBJ2-2; the match to TRBD2 covers 8 bases. CDR3 sequence: CASSLVAGLTGELFF. CDR3 coding DNA: TGTGCCAGCAGCTTAGTAGCGGGGCTCACCGGGGAGCTGTTTTTT.